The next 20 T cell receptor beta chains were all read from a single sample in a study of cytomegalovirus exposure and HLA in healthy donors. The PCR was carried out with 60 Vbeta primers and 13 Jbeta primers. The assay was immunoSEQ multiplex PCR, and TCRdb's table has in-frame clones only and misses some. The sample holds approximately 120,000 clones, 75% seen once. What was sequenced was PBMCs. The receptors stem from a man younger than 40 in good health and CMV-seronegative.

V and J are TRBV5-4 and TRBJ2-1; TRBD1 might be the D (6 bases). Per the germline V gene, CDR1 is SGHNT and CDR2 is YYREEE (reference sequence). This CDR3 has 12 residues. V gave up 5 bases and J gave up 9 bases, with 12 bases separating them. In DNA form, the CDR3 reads TGTGCCAGCAGTCTGAGGGACACTGAGCAGTTCTTC. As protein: CASSLRDTEQFF.

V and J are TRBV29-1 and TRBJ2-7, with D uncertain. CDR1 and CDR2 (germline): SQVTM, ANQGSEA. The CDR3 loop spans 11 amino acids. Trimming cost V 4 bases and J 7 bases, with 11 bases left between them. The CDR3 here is CSVGRLAEQYF. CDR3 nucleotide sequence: TGCAGCGTTGGACGACTGGCGGAGCAGTACTTC.

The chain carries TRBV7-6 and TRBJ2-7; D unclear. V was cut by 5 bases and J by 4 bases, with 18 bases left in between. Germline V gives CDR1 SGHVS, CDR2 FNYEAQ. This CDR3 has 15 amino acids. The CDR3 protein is CASSPTPGSAYEQYF. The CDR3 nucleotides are TGTGCCAGCAGCCCTACCCCTGGTTCCGCTTACGAGCAGTACTTC.

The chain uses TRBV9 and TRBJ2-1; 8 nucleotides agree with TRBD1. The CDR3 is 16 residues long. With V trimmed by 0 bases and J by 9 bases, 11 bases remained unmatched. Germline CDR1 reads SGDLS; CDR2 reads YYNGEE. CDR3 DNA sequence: TGTGCCAGCAGCGTAGGGTCAGGGGGCCTTGGGGCTGAGCAGTTCTTC. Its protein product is CASSVGSGGLGAEQFF. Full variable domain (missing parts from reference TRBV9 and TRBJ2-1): DSGVTQTPKHLITATGQRVTLRCSPRSGDLSVYWYQQSLDQGLQFLIQYYNGEERAKGNILERFSAQQFPDLHSELNLSSLELGDSALYFCASSVGSGGLGAEQFFGPGTRLTVL.

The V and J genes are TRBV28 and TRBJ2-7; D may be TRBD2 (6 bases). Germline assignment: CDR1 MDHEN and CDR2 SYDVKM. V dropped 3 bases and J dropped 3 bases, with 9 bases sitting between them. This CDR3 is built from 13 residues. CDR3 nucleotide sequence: TGTGCCAGCAGTTTGGGGAGGAACTACGAGCAGTACTTC. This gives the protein CASSLGRNYEQYF.

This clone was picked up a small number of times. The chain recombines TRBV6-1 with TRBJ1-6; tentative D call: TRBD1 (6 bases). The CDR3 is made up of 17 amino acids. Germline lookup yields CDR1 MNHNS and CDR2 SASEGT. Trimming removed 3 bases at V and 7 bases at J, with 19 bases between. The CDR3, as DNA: TGTGCCAGCAGTGACCATAGAAGGGGGAGTCAAAATTCACCCCTCCACTTT. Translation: CASSDHRRGSQNSPLHF.

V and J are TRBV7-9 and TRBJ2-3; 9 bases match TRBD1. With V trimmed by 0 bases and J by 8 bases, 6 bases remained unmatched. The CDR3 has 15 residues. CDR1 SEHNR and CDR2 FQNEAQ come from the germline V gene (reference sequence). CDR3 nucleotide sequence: TGTGCCAGCAGCTTAGCGGGACAGGGCCGGTCTACGCAGTATTTT. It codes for CASSLAGQGRSTQYF.

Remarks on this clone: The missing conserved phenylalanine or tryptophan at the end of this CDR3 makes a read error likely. In nucleotides, the CDR3 is TGCGCCAGCACCTCCTCGGGTAACACTGAAGCTTTCGTT. Its translation is CASTSSGNTEAFV. The chain couples TRBV5-1 to TRBJ1-1; D unclear. Germline V gene data show CDR1 as SGHRS and CDR2 as YFSETQ. Between the trimmed V and J ends, which lost 6 bases and 2 bases, there was a span of 11 bases. The CDR3 contains 13 residues.

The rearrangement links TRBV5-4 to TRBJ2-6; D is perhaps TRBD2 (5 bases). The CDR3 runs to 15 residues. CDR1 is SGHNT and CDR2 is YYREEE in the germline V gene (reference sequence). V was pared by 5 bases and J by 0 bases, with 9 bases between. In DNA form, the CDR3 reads TGTGCCAGCAGTTCGGGGTCCTCTGGGGCCAACGTCCTGACTTTC. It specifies CASSSGSSGANVLTF. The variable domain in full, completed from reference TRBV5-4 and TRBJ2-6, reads ETGVTQSPTHLIKTRGQQVTLRCSSQSGHNTVSWYQQALGQGPQFIFQYYREEENGRGNFPPRFSGLQFPNYSSELNVNALELDDSALYLCASSSGSSGANVLTFGAGSRLTVL.

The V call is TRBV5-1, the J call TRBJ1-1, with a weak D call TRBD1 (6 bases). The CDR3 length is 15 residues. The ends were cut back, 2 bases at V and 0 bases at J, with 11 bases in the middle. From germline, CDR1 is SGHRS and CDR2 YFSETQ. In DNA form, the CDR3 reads TGCGCCAGCAGCTTCAGGGGTCCACTGAACACTGAAGCTTTCTTT. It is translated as CASSFRGPLNTEAFF. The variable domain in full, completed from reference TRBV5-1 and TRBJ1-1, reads KAGVTQTPRYLIKTRGQQVTLSCSPISGHRSVSWYQQTPGQGLQFLFEYFSETQRNKGNFPGRFSGRQFSNSRSEMNVSTLELGDSALYLCASSFRGPLNTEAFFGQGTRLTVV.

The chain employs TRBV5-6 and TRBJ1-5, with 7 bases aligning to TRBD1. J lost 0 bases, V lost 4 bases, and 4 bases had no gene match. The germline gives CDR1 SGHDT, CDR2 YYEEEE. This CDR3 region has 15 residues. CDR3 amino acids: CASSDRVYSNQPQHF. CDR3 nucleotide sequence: TGTGCCAGCAGCGACAGGGTGTATAGCAATCAGCCCCAGCATTTT.

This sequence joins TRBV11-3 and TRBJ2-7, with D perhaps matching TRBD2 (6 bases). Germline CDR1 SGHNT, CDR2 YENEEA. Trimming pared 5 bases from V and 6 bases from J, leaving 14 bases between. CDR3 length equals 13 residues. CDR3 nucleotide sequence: TGTGCCAGCAGCGCCCAAGTGGGGGGCGAGCAGTACTTC. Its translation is CASSAQVGGEQYF.

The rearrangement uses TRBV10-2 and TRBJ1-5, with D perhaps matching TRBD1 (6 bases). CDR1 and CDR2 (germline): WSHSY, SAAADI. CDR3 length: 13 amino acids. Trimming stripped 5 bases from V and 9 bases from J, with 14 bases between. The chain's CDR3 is CASSRHQGGPQHF. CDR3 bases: TGCGCCAGCAGTCGACACCAAGGGGGGCCCCAGCATTTT.

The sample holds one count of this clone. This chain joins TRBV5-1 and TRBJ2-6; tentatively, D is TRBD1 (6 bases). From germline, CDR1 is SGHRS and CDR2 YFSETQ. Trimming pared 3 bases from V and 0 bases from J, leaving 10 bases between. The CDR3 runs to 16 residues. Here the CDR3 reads CASSSTGSSGANVLTF. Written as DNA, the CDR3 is TGCGCCAGCAGCTCAACAGGGAGCTCTGGGGCCAACGTCCTGACTTTC.

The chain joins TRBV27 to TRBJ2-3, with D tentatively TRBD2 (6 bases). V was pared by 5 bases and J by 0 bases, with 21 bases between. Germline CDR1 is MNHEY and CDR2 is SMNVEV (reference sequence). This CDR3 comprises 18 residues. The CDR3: CASSLRPQLALSTDTQYF. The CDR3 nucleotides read TGTGCCAGCAGTCTGCGGCCCCAACTAGCCCTTAGCACAGATACGCAGTATTTT.

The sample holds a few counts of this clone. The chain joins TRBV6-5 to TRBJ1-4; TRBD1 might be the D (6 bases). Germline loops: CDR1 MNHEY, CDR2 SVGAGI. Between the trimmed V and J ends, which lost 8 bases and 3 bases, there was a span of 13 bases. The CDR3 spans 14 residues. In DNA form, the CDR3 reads TGTGCCAGCGGAGACGGACAGTCTAATGAAAAACTGTTTTTT. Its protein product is CASGDGQSNEKLFF.

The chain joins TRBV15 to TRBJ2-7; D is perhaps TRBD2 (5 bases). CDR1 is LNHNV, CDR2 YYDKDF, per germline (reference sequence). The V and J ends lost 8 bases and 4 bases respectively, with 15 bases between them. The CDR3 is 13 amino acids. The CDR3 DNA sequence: TGTGCCACCGGGCAAAGCGGTCCGTACGAGCAGTACTTC. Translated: CATGQSGPYEQYF. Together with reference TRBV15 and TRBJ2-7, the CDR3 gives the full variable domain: DAMVIQNPRYQVTQFGKPVTLSCSQTLNHNVMYWYQQKSSQAPKLLFHYYDKDFNNEADTPDNFQSRRPNTSFCFLDIRSPGLGDTAMYLCATGQSGPYEQYFGPGTRLTVT.

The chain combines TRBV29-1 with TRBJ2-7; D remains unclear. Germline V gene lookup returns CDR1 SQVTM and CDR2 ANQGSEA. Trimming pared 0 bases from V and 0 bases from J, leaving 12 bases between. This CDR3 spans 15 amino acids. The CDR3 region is CSVEDREVSSYEQYF. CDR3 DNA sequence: TGCAGCGTTGAAGATCGCGAAGTTTCCTCCTACGAGCAGTACTTC.

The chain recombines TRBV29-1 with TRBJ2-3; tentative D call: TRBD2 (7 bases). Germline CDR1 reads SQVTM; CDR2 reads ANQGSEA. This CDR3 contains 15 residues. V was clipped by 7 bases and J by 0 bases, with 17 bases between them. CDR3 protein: CSADSGGTSTDTQYF. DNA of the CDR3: TGCAGCGCTGACTCGGGGGGCACTAGCACAGATACGCAGTATTTT.

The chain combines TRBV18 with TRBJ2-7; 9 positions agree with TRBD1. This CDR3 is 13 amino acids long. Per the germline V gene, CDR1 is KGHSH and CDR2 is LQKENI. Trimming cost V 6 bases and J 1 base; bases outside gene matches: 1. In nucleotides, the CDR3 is TGTGCCAGCTCCGGACAGGGGTCCTACGAGCAGTACTTC. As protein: CASSGQGSYEQYF.